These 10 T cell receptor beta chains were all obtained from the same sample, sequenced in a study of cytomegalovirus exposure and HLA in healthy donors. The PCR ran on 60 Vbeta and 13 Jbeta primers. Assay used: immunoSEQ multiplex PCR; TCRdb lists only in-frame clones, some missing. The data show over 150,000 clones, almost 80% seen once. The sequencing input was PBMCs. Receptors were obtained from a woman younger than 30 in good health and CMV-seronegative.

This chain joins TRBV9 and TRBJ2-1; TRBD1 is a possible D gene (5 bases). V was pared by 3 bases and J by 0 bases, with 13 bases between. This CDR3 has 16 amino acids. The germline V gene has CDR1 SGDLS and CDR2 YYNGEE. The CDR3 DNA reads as TGTGCCAGCAGCGCCTCAACAGGAAGCTCCTACAATGAGCAGTTCTTC. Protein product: CASSASTGSSYNEQFF. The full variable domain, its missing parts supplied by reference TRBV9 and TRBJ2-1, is DSGVTQTPKHLITATGQRVTLRCSPRSGDLSVYWYQQSLDQGLQFLIQYYNGEERAKGNILERFSAQQFPDLHSELNLSSLELGDSALYFCASSASTGSSYNEQFFGPGTRLTVL.

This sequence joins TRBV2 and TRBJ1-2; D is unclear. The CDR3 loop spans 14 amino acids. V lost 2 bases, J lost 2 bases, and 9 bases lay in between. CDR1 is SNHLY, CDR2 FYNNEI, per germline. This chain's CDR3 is CASSESGYNYGYTF. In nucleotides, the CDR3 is TGTGCCAGCAGTGAAAGCGGCTACAACTATGGCTACACCTTC. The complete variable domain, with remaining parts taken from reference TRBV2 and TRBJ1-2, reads EPEVTQTPSHQVTQMGQEVILRCVPISNHLYFYWYRQILGQKVEFLVSFYNNEISEKSEIFDDQFSVERPDGSNFTLKIRSTKLEDSAMYFCASSESGYNYGYTFGSGTRLTVV.

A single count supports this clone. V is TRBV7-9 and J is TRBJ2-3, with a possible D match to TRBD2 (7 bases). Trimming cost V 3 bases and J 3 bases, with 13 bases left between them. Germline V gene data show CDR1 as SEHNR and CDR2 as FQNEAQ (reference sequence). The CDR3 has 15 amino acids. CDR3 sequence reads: CASSFPGGGTDTQYF. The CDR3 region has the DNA TGTGCCAGCAGCTTCCCGGGGGGCGGGACAGATACGCAGTATTTT.

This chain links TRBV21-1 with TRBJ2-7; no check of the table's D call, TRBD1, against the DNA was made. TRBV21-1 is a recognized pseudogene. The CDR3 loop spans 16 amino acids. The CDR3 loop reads CASSKLGQGALYEQYF. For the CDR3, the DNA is TGTGCCAGCAGCAAACTGGGGCAGGGGGCCCTCTACGAGCAGTACTTC.

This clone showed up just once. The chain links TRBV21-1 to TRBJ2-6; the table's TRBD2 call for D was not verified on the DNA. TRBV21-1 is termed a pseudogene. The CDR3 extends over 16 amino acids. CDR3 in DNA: TGTGCCAGCAGCAAAGGGGGAGGCTCTGGGGCCAACGTCCTGACTTTC. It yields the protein CASSKGGGSGANVLTF.

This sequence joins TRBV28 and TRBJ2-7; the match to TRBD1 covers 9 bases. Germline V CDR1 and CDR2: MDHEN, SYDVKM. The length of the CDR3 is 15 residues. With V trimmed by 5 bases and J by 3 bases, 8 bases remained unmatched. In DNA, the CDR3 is TGTGCCAGCAGTCCGGGGACAGGGTCCCGCTACGAGCAGTACTTC. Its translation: CASSPGTGSRYEQYF.

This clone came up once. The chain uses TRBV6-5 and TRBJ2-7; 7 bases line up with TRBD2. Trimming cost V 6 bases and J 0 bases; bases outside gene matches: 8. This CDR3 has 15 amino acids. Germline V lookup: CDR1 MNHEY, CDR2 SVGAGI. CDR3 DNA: TGTGCCAGCAGCCTGGGGGGGGGACCCTCCTACGAGCAGTACTTC. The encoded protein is CASSLGGGPSYEQYF.

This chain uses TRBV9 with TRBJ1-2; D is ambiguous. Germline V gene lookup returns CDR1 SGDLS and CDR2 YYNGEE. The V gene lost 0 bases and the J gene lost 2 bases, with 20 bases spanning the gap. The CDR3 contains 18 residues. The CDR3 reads CASSVEGRGSLENYGYTF. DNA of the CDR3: TGTGCCAGCAGCGTAGAAGGGAGAGGGAGTTTGGAGAACTATGGCTACACCTTC. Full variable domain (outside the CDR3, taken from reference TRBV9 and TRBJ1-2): DSGVTQTPKHLITATGQRVTLRCSPRSGDLSVYWYQQSLDQGLQFLIQYYNGEERAKGNILERFSAQQFPDLHSELNLSSLELGDSALYFCASSVEGRGSLENYGYTFGSGTRLTVV.

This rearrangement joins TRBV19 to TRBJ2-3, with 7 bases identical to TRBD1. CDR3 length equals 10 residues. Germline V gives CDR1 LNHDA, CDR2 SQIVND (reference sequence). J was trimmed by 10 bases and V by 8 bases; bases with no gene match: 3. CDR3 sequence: CASGQDPQYF. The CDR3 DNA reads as TGTGCCAGTGGACAGGATCCGCAGTATTTT.

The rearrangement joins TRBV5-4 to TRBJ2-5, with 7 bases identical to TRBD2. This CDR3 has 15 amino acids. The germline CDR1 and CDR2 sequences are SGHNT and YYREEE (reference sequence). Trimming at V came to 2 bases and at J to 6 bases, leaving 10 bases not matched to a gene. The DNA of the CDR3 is TGTGCCAGCAGCTTCAACGAGCGGGGACGAAAGACCCAGTACTTC. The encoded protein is CASSFNERGRKTQYF.